This T cell receptor (beta chain) was profiled in a study of T cell repertoires in cytomegalovirus infection. Study background: Public signatures in TCR beta pointed to CMV infection and matching HLA type.

Regarding this clonotype: Its antigen is not known. A much more abundant neighbour one base away suggests this may be a read error.

TCRdb re-analysed the reads in MiXCR, keeping a single row per CDR3 protein. The profile shows 630,000 or so distinct CDR3 sequences, 20% to 25% of them singletons. The CDR3 length is 14 residues. The germline CDR1 and CDR2 sequences are MNHEY and SVGAGI. General observations from the study: CMV-specific TCR beta clonotypes restricted by HLA-C dominated the ex vivo response. CMV carriers having the relevant HLA were flagged by cumulative public TCR beta family frequency.

This clonotype was sampled from a human donor in good health (CMV status not recorded). Some clones in this sample may be carry-over from other donors' samples. The chain uses TRBV6-5 and TRBJ1-1; 9 positions match TRBD1. Sequencing input: CD8+ T cells from PBMCs. This chain's CDR3 is CVSQPGQGNTEAFF. CDR3 DNA: TGTGTCAGCCAACCGGGACAGGGGAACACTGAAGCTTTCTTT.